This T cell receptor beta chain was recorded in a study of cytomegalovirus exposure and HLA in healthy donors. Study at large: A prior analysis found about 120 million unique TCR beta sequences from around 200 million T cells.

This clone was observed a single time. Its antigen is currently unknown. Study outcomes and limitations: Earlier analysis found most TCR beta V segments productive about 87% or about 30% of the time. As was reported, the HLA-A and HLA-B alleles of most subjects were accurately predicted from TCR beta sequences.

Germline assignment: CDR1 SGDLS and CDR2 YYNGEE. This CDR3 has 15 amino acids. Primers included in the PCR were 60 Vbeta and 13 Jbeta primers. Sequencing was performed with immunoSEQ multiplex PCR; in TCRdb, only in-frame clones are kept and a portion is missing. The sample has about 170,000 clones; about 79% are singletons. Material: PBMCs. J is TRBJ2-5 and V is TRBV9, with D uncertain. The closer fit of TRBJ2-7 to the DNA end suggests the J call may be wrong. This TCR derives from a woman between 45 and 60 years old in good health and CMV-seronegative. The CDR3 region is CASSVAVTGIFEQYF. The CDR3 DNA sequence: TGTGCCAGCAGCGTAGCCGTCACGGGTATTTTCGAGCAGTACTTC.